This TCR beta chain was identified during a study of regulatory T cells in long-lasting Graves disease. Time point meaning: newly diagnosed GD, antithyroid drugs for less than 3 months. PBMCs were the source of the RNA used for TCR sequencing. CDR3 regions were amplified by Arm-PCR using iRepertoire HTBI primers to build TCR beta libraries. One entry per CDR3 protein, called by TCRdb with MiXCR from the multiplex PCR reads. The sample shows hundreds of thousands of distinct CDR3 sequences, 16% of them seen only once. These data also formed part of another study, on T cells in Graves' hyperthyroidism and ophthalmopathy.

The source is a man between 18 and 29 years old with Graves disease. This sample comprised peripheral blood mononuclear cells (PBMCs), obtained at new diagnosis, from a patient treated with antithyroid drugs.

CDR3 residues: CASSRTDYTEAFF. CDR3 DNA: TGTGCCAGCAGTCGGACGGATTACACTGAAGCTTTCTTT. The rearrangement uses TRBV6-2 or TRBV6-3 and TRBJ1-1; no clear D. Germline CDR1 is MNHEY and CDR2 is SVGEGT. This CDR3 is 13 amino acids long. The V and J ends lost 5 bases and 3 bases respectively, with 10 bases between them.